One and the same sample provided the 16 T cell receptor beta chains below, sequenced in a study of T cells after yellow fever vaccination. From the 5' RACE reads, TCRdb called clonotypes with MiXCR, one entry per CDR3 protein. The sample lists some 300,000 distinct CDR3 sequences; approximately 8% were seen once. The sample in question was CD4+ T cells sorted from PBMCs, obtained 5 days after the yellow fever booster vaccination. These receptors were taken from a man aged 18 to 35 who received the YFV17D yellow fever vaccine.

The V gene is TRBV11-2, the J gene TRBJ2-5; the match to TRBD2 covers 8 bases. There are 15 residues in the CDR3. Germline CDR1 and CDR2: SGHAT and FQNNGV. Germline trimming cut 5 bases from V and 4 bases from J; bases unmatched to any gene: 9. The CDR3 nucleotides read TGTGCCAGCAGCCCCTACGGGGGGGCCGGAGAGACCCAGTACTTC. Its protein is CASSPYGGAGETQYF.

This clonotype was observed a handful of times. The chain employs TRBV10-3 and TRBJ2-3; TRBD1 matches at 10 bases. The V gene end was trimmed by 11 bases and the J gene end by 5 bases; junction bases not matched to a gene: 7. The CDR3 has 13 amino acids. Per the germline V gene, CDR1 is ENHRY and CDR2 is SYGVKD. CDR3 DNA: TGTGCCGGGTCCCGGGACAGGGGAGATACGCAGTATTTT. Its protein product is CAGSRDRGDTQYF.

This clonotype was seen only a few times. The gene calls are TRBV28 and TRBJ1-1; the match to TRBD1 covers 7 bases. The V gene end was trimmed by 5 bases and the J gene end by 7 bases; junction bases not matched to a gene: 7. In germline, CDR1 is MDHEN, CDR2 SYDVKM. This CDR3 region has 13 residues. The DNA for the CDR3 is TGTGCCAGCAGTGCGGGTAGGGGGCGTGAAGCTTTCTTT. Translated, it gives CASSAGRGREAFF.

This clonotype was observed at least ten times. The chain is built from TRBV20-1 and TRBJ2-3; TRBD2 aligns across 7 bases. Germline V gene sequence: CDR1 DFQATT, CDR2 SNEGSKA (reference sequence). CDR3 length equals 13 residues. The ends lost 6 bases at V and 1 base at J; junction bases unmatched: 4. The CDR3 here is CSAPTSGTDTQYF. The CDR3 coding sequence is TGCAGTGCCCCCACTAGCGGCACAGATACGCAGTATTTT.

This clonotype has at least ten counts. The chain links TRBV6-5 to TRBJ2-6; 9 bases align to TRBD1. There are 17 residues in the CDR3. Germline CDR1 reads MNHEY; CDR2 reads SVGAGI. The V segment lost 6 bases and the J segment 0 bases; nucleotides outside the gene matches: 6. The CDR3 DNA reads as TGTGCCAGCAGAGGTGGACAGGGGCCCTCTGGGGCCAACGTCCTGACTTTC. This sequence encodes CASRGGQGPSGANVLTF.

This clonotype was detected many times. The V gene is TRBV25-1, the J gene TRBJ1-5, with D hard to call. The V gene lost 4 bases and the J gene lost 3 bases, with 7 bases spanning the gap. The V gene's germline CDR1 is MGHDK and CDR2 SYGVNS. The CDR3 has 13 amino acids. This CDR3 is CASSAAANQPQHF. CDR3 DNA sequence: TGTGCCAGCAGTGCGGCAGCCAATCAGCCCCAGCATTTT.

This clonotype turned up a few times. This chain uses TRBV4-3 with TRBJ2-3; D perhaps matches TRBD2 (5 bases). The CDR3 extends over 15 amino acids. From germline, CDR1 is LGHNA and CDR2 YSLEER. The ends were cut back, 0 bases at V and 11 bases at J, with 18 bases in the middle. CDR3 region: CASSQEGIAEGGQYF. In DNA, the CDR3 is TGCGCCAGCAGCCAAGAAGGAATAGCAGAGGGTGGGCAGTATTTT.

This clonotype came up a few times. The CDR3 nucleotides read TGCAGCGTTGGGTACACAGCCCGAGCTTTCTTT. Translated: CSVGYTARAFF. V gene TRBV29-1 combines with J gene TRBJ1-1, with D unclear. Germline V CDR1 and CDR2: SQVTM, ANQGSEA. V was shortened by 4 bases and J by 10 bases, with 13 bases between the two germline ends. The CDR3 totals 11 residues.

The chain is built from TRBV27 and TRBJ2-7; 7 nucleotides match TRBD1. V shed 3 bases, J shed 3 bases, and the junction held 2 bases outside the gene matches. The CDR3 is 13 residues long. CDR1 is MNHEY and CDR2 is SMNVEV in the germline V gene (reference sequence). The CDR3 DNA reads TGTGCCAGCAGTTTCGCAGGGGGCTACGAGCAGTACGTC. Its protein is CASSFAGGYEQYV.

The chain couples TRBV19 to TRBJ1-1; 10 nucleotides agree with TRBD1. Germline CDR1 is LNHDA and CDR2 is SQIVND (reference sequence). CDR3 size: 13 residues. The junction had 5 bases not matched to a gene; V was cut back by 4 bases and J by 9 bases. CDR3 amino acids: CASSTGTGDKAFF. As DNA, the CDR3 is TGTGCCAGTAGTACCGGGACAGGGGATAAAGCTTTCTTT.

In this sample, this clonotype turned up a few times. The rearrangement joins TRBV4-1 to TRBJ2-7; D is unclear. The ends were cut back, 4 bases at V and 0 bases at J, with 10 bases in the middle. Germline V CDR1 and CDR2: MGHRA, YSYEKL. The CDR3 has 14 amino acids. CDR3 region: CASSPRISSYEQYV. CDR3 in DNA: TGCGCCAGCAGCCCGCGGATCAGCTCCTACGAGCAGTACGTC.

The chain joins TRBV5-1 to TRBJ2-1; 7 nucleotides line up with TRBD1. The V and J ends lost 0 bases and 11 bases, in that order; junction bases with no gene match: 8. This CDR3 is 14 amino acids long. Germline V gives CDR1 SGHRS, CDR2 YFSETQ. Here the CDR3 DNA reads TGCGCCAGCAGCTTGGCAGGGGGACCAAACAAGCAGTTCTTC. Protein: CASSLAGGPNKQFF.

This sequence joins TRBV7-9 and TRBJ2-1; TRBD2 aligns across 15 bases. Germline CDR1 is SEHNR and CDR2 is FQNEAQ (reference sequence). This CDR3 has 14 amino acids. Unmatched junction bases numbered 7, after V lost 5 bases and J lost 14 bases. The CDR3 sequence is CASSPGLAGGQKFF. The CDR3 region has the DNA TGTGCCAGCAGCCCTGGACTAGCGGGGGGGCAAAAGTTCTTC. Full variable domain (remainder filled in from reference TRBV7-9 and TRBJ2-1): DTGVSQNPRHKITKRGQNVTFRCDPISEHNRLYWYRQTLGQGPEFLTYFQNEAQLEKSRLLSDRFSAERPKGSFSTLEIQRTEQGDSAMYLCASSPGLAGGQKFFGPGTRLTVL.

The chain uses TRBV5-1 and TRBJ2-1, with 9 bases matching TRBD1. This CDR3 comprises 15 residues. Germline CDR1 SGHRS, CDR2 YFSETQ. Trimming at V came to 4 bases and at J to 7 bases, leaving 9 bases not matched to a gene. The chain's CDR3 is CASSTGTGNGNEQFF. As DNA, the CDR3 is TGCGCCAGCAGCACCGGGACAGGGAATGGGAATGAGCAGTTCTTC.

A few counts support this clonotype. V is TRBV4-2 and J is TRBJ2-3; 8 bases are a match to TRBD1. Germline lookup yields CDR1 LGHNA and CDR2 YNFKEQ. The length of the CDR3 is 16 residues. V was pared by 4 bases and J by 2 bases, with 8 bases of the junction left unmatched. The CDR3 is CASSPQGAPATDTQYF. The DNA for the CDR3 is TGTGCCAGCAGCCCCCAGGGGGCCCCGGCCACAGATACGCAGTATTTT.

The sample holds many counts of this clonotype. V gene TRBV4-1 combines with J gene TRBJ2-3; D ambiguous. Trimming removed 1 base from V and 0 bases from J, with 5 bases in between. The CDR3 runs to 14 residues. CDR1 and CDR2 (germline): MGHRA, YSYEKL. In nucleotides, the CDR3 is TGCGCCAGCAGCCAAGCGGCAAGCACAGATACGCAGTATTTT. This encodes CASSQAASTDTQYF.